The entry that follows covers one T cell receptor (beta chain) sequence. Profiling relied on immunoSEQ multiplex PCR, and the TCRdb table lists in-frame clones only, not all of them. The sample yields more than 85,000 clones, around 92% seen once. This entry is derived from a study of control samples from healthy donors and cancer patients. V dropped 3 bases and J dropped 4 bases, with 9 bases sitting between them. Germline CDR1 and CDR2: GTSNPN and SVGIG (reference sequence). The CDR3 is made up of 12 amino acids. This clonotype was obtained from a woman between 18 and 29 years old in good health. The chain combines TRBV30 with TRBJ1-1, with no clear D. Sequencing used blood. CDR3 bases: TGTGCCTGGAGCACCCTGGTCACTGAAGCTTTCTTT. It encodes CAWSTLVTEAFF.